Shown below are 10 T cell receptor beta chains from a single sample sequenced in a study of blood T cell repertoires in COVID-19. Sequencing used immunoSEQ multiplex PCR; TCRdb keeps in-frame clones, though not all of them. The sample comprises 120,000 or so clones, about four fifths of which are singletons, and around 17% rests with the top ten. The sample consisted of peripheral blood. All receptors derive from a woman aged 45-65 years with acute or convalescent COVID-19.

This chain connects TRBV28 to TRBJ1-5; 9 positions match TRBD1. V trimming: 5 bases; J trimming: 6 bases; junction bases outside the gene matches: 20. This CDR3 comprises 19 residues. Per the germline V gene, CDR1 is MDHEN and CDR2 is SYDVKM. The CDR3 sequence: CASSQRDRALLDLSQPQHF. The CDR3 nucleotides read TGTGCCAGCAGTCAACGGGACAGGGCCCTCCTTGATTTGAGTCAGCCCCAGCATTTT.

The CDR3 sequence: CASSPPRDSPYEQYF. CDR3 bases: TGTGCCAGCAGTCCTCCAAGGGACAGCCCCTACGAGCAGTACTTC. The V call is TRBV6-1, the J call TRBJ2-7; TRBD1 matches at 7 bases. Germline CDR1 MNHNS, CDR2 SASEGT. V was pared by 5 bases and J by 2 bases, with 9 bases of the junction left unmatched. The CDR3 length is 15 residues.

The V call is TRBV3-1 (or the pseudogene TRBV3-2), the J call TRBJ1-2; D unclear. The CDR3 loop spans 11 amino acids. Trimming pared 3 bases from V and 4 bases from J, leaving 3 bases between. CDR1 is LGHDT, CDR2 YNNKEL, per germline (reference sequence). CDR3: CASSHRYGYTF. The CDR3 nucleotides are TGTGCCAGCAGCCACCGCTATGGCTACACCTTC.

The CDR3: CSVPGSGDYGYTF. CDR3 sequence (DNA): TGCAGCGTACCCGGGTCAGGGGACTATGGCTACACCTTC. This chain links TRBV29-1 with TRBJ1-2; weak D call: TRBD1 (6 bases). Looked up from germline, CDR1 is SQVTM and CDR2 is ANQGSEA. Deletions cut 6 bases from V and 3 bases from J, with 14 bases between. The CDR3 has 13 amino acids.

The J gene is TRBJ2-1, the V gene TRBV5-6; 12 nucleotides align to TRBD1. Trimming removed 4 bases from V and 8 bases from J; junction bases left unmatched: 7. This CDR3 is 15 amino acids long. CDR1 SGHDT and CDR2 YYEEEE come from the germline V gene. The CDR3 spells CASSPWDRGLDEQFF. The DNA for the CDR3 is TGTGCCAGCAGCCCCTGGGACAGGGGGCTCGATGAGCAGTTCTTC.

The chain uses TRBV28 and TRBJ2-1; 8 bases line up with TRBD2. V lost 4 bases and J lost 4; bases outside the gene matches: 9. The germline V gene encodes CDR1 MDHEN and CDR2 SYDVKM. There are 16 residues in the CDR3. In DNA, the CDR3 is TGTGCCAGCAGTTCCACCTCAGCGGGGGATTACAATGAGCAGTTCTTC. It specifies CASSSTSAGDYNEQFF.

The chain is built from TRBV11-2 and TRBJ2-7; 9 bases line up with TRBD1. The CDR3 sequence is 15 residues long. Germline values: CDR1 SGHAT, CDR2 FQNNGV. V dropped 0 bases and J dropped 4; count of bases not matched to a gene: 4. This CDR3 reads CASSLEPGQGYEQYF. The CDR3 bases are TGTGCCAGCAGCTTAGAACCGGGACAGGGATACGAGCAGTACTTC.

This clone was seen a single time. The chain has TRBV19 and TRBJ2-1, with TRBD2 identical over 7 bases. Germline V gives CDR1 LNHDA, CDR2 SQIVND (reference sequence). The CDR3 is 15 amino acids. The ends lost 7 bases at V and 8 bases at J; junction bases unmatched: 14. The CDR3, as DNA: TGTGCCAGTACCCCCCCAGCGGGGAGGAGGTATGAGCAGTTCTTC. Encoded protein: CASTPPAGRRYEQFF.

In its sample, this clone was seen once. The CDR3, as DNA: TGTGCCAGCTCACCACCCGGCCTAGCGGGGGAATCCGAGCAGTACTTC. It encodes CASSPPGLAGESEQYF. The V call is TRBV18, the J call TRBJ2-7, with 10 bases aligning to TRBD2. Trimming took 0 bases from V and 6 from J; bases not matched to a gene: 8. The germline CDR1 and CDR2 sequences are KGHSH and LQKENI. The CDR3 has 16 residues.

The chain employs TRBV27 and TRBJ1-1, with 8 bases identical to TRBD1. Germline loops: CDR1 MNHEY, CDR2 SMNVEV (reference sequence). The CDR3 runs 14 residues. V lost 4 bases, J lost 5 bases, and 6 bases stayed unmatched. CDR3 bases: TGTGCCAGCAGTTCCCAGGGGGCGCAGACTGAAGCTTTCTTT. This sequence encodes CASSSQGAQTEAFF.